This record covers a single TCR beta chain. Germline CDR1 reads MNHEY; CDR2 reads SVGEGT. CDR3 length equals 16 residues. Trimming shortened V by 3 bases and J by 4 bases, and 18 bases separated the two germline ends. The sample is drawn from a study of blood T cell repertoires in COVID-19. The wider study: The samples span acute and convalescent COVID-19 from the United States, Italy and Spain. PBMCs, B-cell-depleted T cells, or T cells provided the cDNA or gDNA that made up the material.

In the authors' methods: Researchers report that nucleated cell counts were estimated from reference gene primer amplification. TCRdb keeps only in-frame clones here, not all; method: immunoSEQ multiplex PCR. Clone size and the V and J calls come from that table; the DNA yielded D and trimming. The sample lists about 120,000 clones, 75% to 95% seen once, with 1.8% in the top ten. What was sequenced was peripheral blood. The chain combines TRBV6-2 or TRBV6-3 with TRBJ1-1, with no clear D. This TCR derives from a human donor with active COVID-19. The donor label of this sample is uncertain. CDR3 DNA: TGTGCCAGCAGTTATCAGCATTACGGGTCTCCCACTGAAGCTTTCTTT. It encodes CASSYQHYGSPTEAFF.